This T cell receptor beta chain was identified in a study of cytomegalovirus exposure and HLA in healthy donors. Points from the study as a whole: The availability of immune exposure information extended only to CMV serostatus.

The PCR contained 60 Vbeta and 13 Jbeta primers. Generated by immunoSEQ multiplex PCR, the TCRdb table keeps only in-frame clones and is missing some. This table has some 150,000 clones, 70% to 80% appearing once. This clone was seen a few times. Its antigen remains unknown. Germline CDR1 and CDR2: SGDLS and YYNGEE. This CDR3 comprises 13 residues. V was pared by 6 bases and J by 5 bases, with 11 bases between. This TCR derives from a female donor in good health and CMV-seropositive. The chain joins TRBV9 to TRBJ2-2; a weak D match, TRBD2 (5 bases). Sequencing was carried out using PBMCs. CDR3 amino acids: CASKSRGTGELFF. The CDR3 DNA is TGTGCCAGCAAAAGTCGGGGAACCGGGGAGCTGTTTTTT.